This TCR beta chain was captured in a study of blood T cells in healthy people across ages. Trimming removed 1 base from V and 7 bases from J, with 16 bases in between. The CDR3 covers 16 residues. The second PCR ran about 6 to 12 cycles with a sample-barcoded 5' primer and J-beta primers. TCRdb recomputed calls from the 5' RACE reads with MiXCR, one row per CDR3 protein. The table shows about 800,000 distinct CDR3 sequences, with 20% to 25% occurring only once. General observations from the study: Researchers deemed the diversity estimates from one million T cells underestimates.

Turning to this clonotype: Its antigen is not identified.

These data were likewise used in another study, on T cells of mothers and their children.

The chain couples TRBV12-3 or TRBV12-4 to TRBJ2-2, with D possibly TRBD2 on 5 matching bases. Sequencing input: blood. This clonotype was obtained from a boy younger than 18 in good health. CDR3 amino acids: CASSLGVRERNGELFF. The CDR3 nucleotides are TGTGCCAGCAGTTTAGGAGTGAGGGAGAGGAACGGGGAGCTGTTTTTT.